The clone carrying this T cell receptor beta chain has a count of ten or more. Its antigen is as yet unknown. The data are from a study of T cells in Graves' hyperthyroidism and ophthalmopathy. Germline CDR1 MNHEY, CDR2 SMNVEV (reference sequence). The length of the CDR3 is 19 residues. With V trimmed by 11 bases and J by 0 bases, 21 bases remained unmatched. Template material for amplifying TCR beta CDR3 regions consisted of RNA transcripts. Carried out on the TCR CDR3, a first-round RT-PCR used the HTBI primer set. TCRdb independently ran MiXCR on the multiplex PCR reads; one entry per CDR3 protein. The sample includes some 580,000 distinct CDR3 sequences, around 15% of them seen just once. Study results and caveats: Median prediction lead before ophthalmopathy onset was about 6.3 months with the model. Researchers found most expanded thyroid clonotypes above 0.001 in blood as well.

Patients with ophthalmopathy all had a Clinical Activity Score of at least 3, a NOSPECS grade of at least 4 and duration under 3 months. Clinical symptoms, serum thyroxine and TRAb, thyroid ultrasound and orbital computed tomography were used for the diagnoses. The sequenced material came from blood. The clonotype originates from a middle-aged woman with Graves' ophthalmopathy. The chain links TRBV27 to TRBJ2-7; TRBD1 agrees at 11 bases. The CDR3 reads CAATRASGTGGSLSYEQYF. The CDR3 bases are TGTGCCGCCACTCGGGCATCGGGGACAGGGGGTTCCCTCTCCTACGAGCAGTACTTC.